The clone carrying this T cell receptor beta chain was detected only a few times. The data stem from a study of long-term antiretroviral therapy in people with HIV. Survey-level immunoSEQ v3.0 assays were run. For every sample, sequencing targeted roughly 35,000-50,000 T-cell genomes. The data were produced by immunoSEQ multiplex PCR, yet TCRdb's version contains in-frame clones alone and is incomplete. The sample gives 30,000 to 40,000 clones, about 80% of which show up once; 7.1% is in the top ten. The cryopreserved samples used held about 0.95-10 million PBMC prior to extraction of DNA. This CDR3 comprises 13 residues. The germline CDR1 and CDR2 sequences are SGHAT and FQDESV (reference sequence). V was cut by 1 base and J by 0 bases, with 1 base left in between.

This clonotype was sampled from a woman aged 45-60 years with HIV. The chain uses TRBV11-1 and TRBJ1-5; D remains unclear. Material: unsorted PBMCs, obtained 2 years after starting antiretroviral therapy. The CDR3 DNA follows: TGTGCCAGCAGCTTAGATAGCAATCAGCCCCAGCATTTT. It is translated as CASSLDSNQPQHF.